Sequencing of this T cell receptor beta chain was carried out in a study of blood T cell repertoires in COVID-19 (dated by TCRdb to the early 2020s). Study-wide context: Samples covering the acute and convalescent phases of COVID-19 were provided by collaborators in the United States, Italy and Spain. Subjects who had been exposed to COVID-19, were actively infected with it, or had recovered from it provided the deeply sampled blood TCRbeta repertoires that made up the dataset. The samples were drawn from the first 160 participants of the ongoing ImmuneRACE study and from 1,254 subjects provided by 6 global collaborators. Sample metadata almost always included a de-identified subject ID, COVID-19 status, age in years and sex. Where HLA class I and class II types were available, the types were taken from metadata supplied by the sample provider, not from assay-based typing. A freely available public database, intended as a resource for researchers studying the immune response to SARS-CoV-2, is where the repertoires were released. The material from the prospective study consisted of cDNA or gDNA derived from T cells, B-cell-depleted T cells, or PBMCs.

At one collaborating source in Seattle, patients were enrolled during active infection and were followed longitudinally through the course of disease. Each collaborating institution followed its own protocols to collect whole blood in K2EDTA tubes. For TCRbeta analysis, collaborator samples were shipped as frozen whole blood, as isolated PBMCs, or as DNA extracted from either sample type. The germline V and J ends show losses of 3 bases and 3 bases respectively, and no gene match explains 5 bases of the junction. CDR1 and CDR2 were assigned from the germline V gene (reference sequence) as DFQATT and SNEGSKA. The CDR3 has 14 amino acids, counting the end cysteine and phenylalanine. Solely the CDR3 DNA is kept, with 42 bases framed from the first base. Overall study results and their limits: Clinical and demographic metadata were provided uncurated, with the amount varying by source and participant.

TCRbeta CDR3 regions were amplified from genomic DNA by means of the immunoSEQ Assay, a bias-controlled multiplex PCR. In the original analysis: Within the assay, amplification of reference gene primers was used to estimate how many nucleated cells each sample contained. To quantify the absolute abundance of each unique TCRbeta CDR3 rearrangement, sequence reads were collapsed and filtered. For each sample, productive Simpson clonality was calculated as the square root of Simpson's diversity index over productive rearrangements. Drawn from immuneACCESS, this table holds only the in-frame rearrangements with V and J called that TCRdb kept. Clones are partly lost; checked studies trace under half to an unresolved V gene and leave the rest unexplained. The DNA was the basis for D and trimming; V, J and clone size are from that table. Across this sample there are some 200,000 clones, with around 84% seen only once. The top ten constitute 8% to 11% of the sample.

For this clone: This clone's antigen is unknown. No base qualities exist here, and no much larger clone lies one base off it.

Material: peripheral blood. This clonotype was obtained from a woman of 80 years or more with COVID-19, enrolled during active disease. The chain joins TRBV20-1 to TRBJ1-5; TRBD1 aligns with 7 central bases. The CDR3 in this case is CSASRQGNNQPQHF. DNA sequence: TGCAGTGCTAGTAGACAGGGCAACAATCAGCCCCAGCATTTT.